The clone carrying this T cell receptor beta chain came up a few times. Antigen: not known. Sample-barcoded 5' priming and a J-beta primer mix drove a second PCR of 7 to 11 cycles. CDR3-containing paired-end reads numbered at least 2.5 million in each sample. MiXCR was run by TCRdb on the 5' RACE reads, yielding one entry per CDR3 protein. The data contain around 800,000 distinct CDR3 sequences, less than 70% of them singletons. The entry originates in a study of blood T cells in healthy people across ages. Germline CDR1 and CDR2: SGHRS and YFSETQ. The CDR3 runs to 15 residues. Trimming pared 2 bases from V and 5 bases from J, leaving 16 bases between. Points from the study as a whole: Whereas aged donors had fewer naive CD4+ cells, long-lived donors had more of them and higher diversity.

The chain recombines TRBV5-1 with TRBJ1-2; TRBD1 might be the D (5 bases). This TCR was recovered from an elderly man in good health. The material sequenced was blood. This CDR3 is CASSFSGTAFYGYTF. In DNA form, the CDR3 reads TGCGCCAGCAGCTTCTCCGGGACGGCCTTTTATGGCTACACCTTC.